This TCR beta chain is from a study of blood T cell repertoires in COVID-19. Study as a whole: The samples span acute and convalescent COVID-19 from the United States, Italy and Spain. Sources were T cells, B-cell-depleted T cells, or PBMCs; the material itself was cDNA or gDNA.

Germline CDR1 is SNHLY and CDR2 is FYNNEI. Trimming at V came to 6 bases and at J to 0 bases, leaving 9 bases not matched to a gene. This CDR3 comprises 16 residues. In the authors' methods: Estimated nucleated cell counts came from reference gene primer amplification. Profiled with immunoSEQ multiplex PCR; TCRdb holds only in-frame clones, not every one. V and J calls and clone size are copied from that table; D and trimming were computed from the DNA. The sample consists of about 100,000 clones, 80% to 90% of them appearing once. The clonotype originates from a woman of 80 years or more with acute or convalescent COVID-19. V gene TRBV2 combines with J gene TRBJ2-3; 7 positions agree with TRBD2. The sequencing input was peripheral blood. The CDR3 region is CASRERLALSTDTQYF. In DNA form, the CDR3 reads TGTGCCAGCAGGGAAAGACTAGCTCTCAGCACAGATACGCAGTATTTT.